This is a list of T cell receptor beta chains from one sample in a study of T cell responses to AZD1222 COVID-19 vaccine. Generated by immunoSEQ multiplex PCR, the TCRdb table keeps only in-frame clones and is missing some. The data contain about 80,000 clones, 80% to 90% of them singletons. The source was peripheral blood, collected 28 days after the second AZD1222 dose. The receptors stem from an adult who received the AZD1222 COVID-19 vaccine. Each CDR3 is given with its conserved first and last residue. D genes are given only for firm matches. Only some rows state a clone size, as once, few, many or a class for expanded clones.

v_call	j_call	clone_size	d_call	cdr3_aa	cdr3_nt
TRBV2	TRBJ1-3	NA	NA	CASAAEVDGNTIYF	TGTGCCAGCGCCGCGGAGGTTGATGGAAACACCATATATTTT
TRBV2	TRBJ2-3	NA	NA	CASRGSAGHTDTQYF	TGTGCCAGCAGGGGGTCGGCGGGGCACACAGATACGCAGTATTTT
TRBV5-8	TRBJ1-6	once	TRBD1	CASSALTGTGWSPLHF	TGTGCCAGCAGCGCGCTTACCGGGACAGGGTGGTCACCCCTCCACTTT
TRBV2	TRBJ1-6	NA	TRBD1	CASSVLTGTGSSPLHF	TGTGCCAGCAGTGTCTTAACCGGGACAGGGAGTTCACCCCTCCACTTT
TRBV10-3	TRBJ1-5	NA	NA	CAISASQANQPQHF	TGTGCCATCAGTGCCTCGCAGGCGAATCAGCCCCAGCATTTT
TRBV23-1	TRBJ2-3	NA	TRBD1	CASSFDRGESDTQYF	TGCGCCAGCAGTTTCGACAGGGGAGAGTCAGATACGCAGTATTTT
TRBV24-1	TRBJ2-1	NA	NA	CATSDPRGIADNEQFF	TGTGCCACCAGTGATCCGAGGGGTATTGCGGACAATGAGCAGTTCTTC
TRBV6-5	TRBJ1-1	NA	TRBD1	CASSLTGTTEAFF	TGTGCCAGCAGTTTGACAGGGACCACTGAAGCTTTCTTT
TRBV2	TRBJ1-4	NA	TRBD1	CASSERDRLATNEKLFF	TGTGCCAGCAGTGAGAGGGACAGGCTTGCAACTAATGAAAAACTGTTTTTT
TRBV12-3/TRBV12-4	TRBJ2-3	NA	NA	CASSFRGPDTQYF	TGTGCCAGCAGTTTCAGGGGACCAGATACGCAGTATTTT
TRBV7-9	TRBJ2-3	few	NA	CASMGLGDTQYF	TGTGCCAGTATGGGTTTAGGGGATACGCAGTATTTT
TRBV10-3	TRBJ1-2	NA	NA	CAITPLTRNYGYTF	TGTGCCATCACCCCGCTGACCAGAAACTATGGCTACACCTTC
TRBV6-1	TRBJ2-1	NA	NA	CASSESVYNEQFF	TGTGCCAGCAGTGAGAGCGTCTACAATGAGCAGTTCTTC
TRBV28	TRBJ1-3	NA	NA	CASRLTGFGNTIYF	TGTGCCAGCAGGTTAACAGGGTTCGGAAACACCATATATTTT
TRBV12-3/TRBV12-4	TRBJ2-7	NA	NA	CASSRGPNYEQYF	TGTGCCAGCAGCCGGGGACCGAACTACGAGCAGTACTTC
TRBV29-1	TRBJ1-1	NA	TRBD1	CSVDRAGNTEAFF	TGCAGCGTGGACAGGGCTGGGAACACTGAAGCTTTCTTT
TRBV6-5	TRBJ1-1	NA	NA	CASRGLDTEAFF	TGTGCCTCCCGGGGGCTGGACACTGAAGCTTTCTTT
TRBV19	TRBJ1-4	NA	NA	CASKDQTTNEKLFF	TGTGCCAGTAAAGATCAGACAACTAATGAAAAACTGTTTTTT
TRBV5-5	TRBJ1-1	NA	NA	CASSLVQGLTEAFF	TGTGCCAGCAGCTTGGTTCAGGGGTTGACTGAAGCTTTCTTT
TRBV28	TRBJ1-3	NA	NA	CASKFTVGNTIYF	TGTGCCAGCAAGTTTACGGTTGGAAACACCATATATTTT
TRBV11-2	TRBJ2-2	NA	NA	CASSPLTWAGTGELFF	TGTGCCAGCAGCCCACTGACCTGGGCGGGCACCGGGGAGCTGTTTTTT
TRBV6-1	TRBJ2-5	NA	NA	CASSEVPGTQYF	TGTGCCAGCAGTGAAGTCCCCGGGACCCAGTACTTC
TRBV19	TRBJ2-7	few	TRBD1	CASSMSGQRQEQYF	TGTGCCAGTAGTATGTCGGGACAGCGGCAAGAGCAGTACTTC
TRBV2	TRBJ1-2	NA	NA	CASSDVRRLDTF	TGTGCCAGCAGTGATGTGAGACGACTTGATACCTTC
TRBV5-6	TRBJ2-5	NA	NA	CASSFMGAPGETQYF	TGTGCCAGCAGCTTTATGGGGGCGCCGGGAGAGACCCAGTACTTC
TRBV24-1	TRBJ1-1	few	NA	CATRSGAWNTEAFF	TGTGCCACCAGGTCAGGGGCATGGAACACTGAAGCTTTCTTT
TRBV15	TRBJ1-1	NA	NA	CATSRDFVVNTEAFF	TGTGCCACCAGCAGAGATTTTGTGGTGAACACTGAAGCTTTCTTT
TRBV27	TRBJ1-1	few	NA	CASSLSGGEAFF	TGTGCCAGCAGTTTATCCGGGGGTGAAGCTTTCTTT
TRBV15	TRBJ2-2	NA	NA	CATSRGHTSTGELFF	TGTGCCACCAGCAGAGGTCATACTAGCACCGGGGAGCTGTTTTTT
TRBV6-4	TRBJ2-1	NA	TRBD1	CASGGQGNEQFF	TGTGCCAGCGGTGGACAGGGGAACGAGCAGTTCTTC
TRBV4-1	TRBJ1-2	NA	TRBD1	CASSQGQGDRHIYTF	TGCGCCAGCAGCCAAGGACAGGGGGACAGGCACATCTACACCTTC
TRBV28	TRBJ1-3	NA	NA	CASLRGAGVSGNTIYF	TGTGCCAGCCTCAGAGGGGCGGGAGTCTCTGGAAACACCATATATTTT
TRBV20-1	TRBJ1-6	NA	TRBD1	CSASLPGQGRNSPLHF	TGCAGTGCTAGTCTGCCGGGACAGGGGCGGAATTCACCCCTCCACTTT
TRBV9	TRBJ2-3	NA	TRBD1	CASSPAVGQVVYTQYF	TGTGCCAGCAGCCCCGCCGTAGGACAGGTGGTTTATACGCAGTATTTT
TRBV15	TRBJ1-2	NA	NA	CATSRGVSNRGYTF	TGTGCCACCAGCAGAGGTGTATCCAACCGTGGCTACACCTTC
TRBV11-2	TRBJ1-6	NA	TRBD1	CASSLVGTTGSSYNSPLHF	TGTGCCAGCAGCTTAGTGGGAACGACAGGGAGCTCCTATAATTCACCCCTCCACTTT
TRBV10-3	TRBJ1-2	NA	TRBD1	CAISESGRGNYGYTF	TGTGCCATCAGTGAGTCGGGCAGGGGGAACTATGGCTACACCTTC
TRBV11-2	TRBJ1-1	NA	TRBD1	CASSHGTGAFQTEAFF	TGTGCCAGCAGCCACGGGACAGGGGCGTTTCAGACTGAAGCTTTCTTT
TRBV24-1	TRBJ1-1	NA	TRBD1	CATSDIRGTEAFF	TGTGCCACCAGTGATATCAGGGGGACTGAAGCTTTCTTT
TRBV13	TRBJ1-3	NA	NA	CASSTSRVIGNTIYF	TGTGCCAGCAGCACTAGTCGGGTTATCGGAAACACCATATATTTT
TRBV6-5	TRBJ2-7	NA	TRBD1	CASSLGQQVYEQYF	TGTGCCAGCAGTTTGGGACAGCAGGTCTACGAGCAGTACTTC
TRBV10-2	TRBJ1-1	NA	NA	CASTPNPNTEAFF	TGCGCCAGCACCCCAAACCCCAACACTGAAGCTTTCTTT
TRBV5-6	TRBJ1-5	few	TRBD1	CASSMGQGSSQPQHF	TGTGCCAGCAGCATGGGACAGGGCAGTAGTCAGCCCCAGCATTTT
TRBV2	TRBJ2-5	few	NA	CASSDVGGFWKTQYF	TGTGCCAGCAGTGATGTGGGGGGCTTTTGGAAGACCCAGTACTTC
TRBV5-1	TRBJ1-2	NA	NA	CASSLTAEGLIYGYTF	TGCGCCAGCAGCTTGACGGCCGAGGGGTTAATCTATGGCTACACCTTC
TRBV7-8	TRBJ1-6	NA	NA	CASSETRDSPLHF	TGTGCCAGCAGCGAGACAAGAGATTCACCCCTCCACTTT